These T cell receptor beta chains were read from a single sample in a study of T-cell memory formation after mild COVID-19. TCRdb fed the 5' RACE reads into MiXCR, producing one record per CDR3 protein. The table has about 400,000 distinct CDR3 sequences, roughly 24% seen once. The specimen was PBMCs or a T cell subset sorted from them (not recorded which). Source of these receptors: an adult woman who had mild COVID-19 (a few samples of this study predate the infection). Cell type and time point are not known. Both conserved end residues are part of each CDR3. The D gene is left open where the match is weak. Not all rows give a size; the values are once, few, many and, for expanded clones, a class.

TRBV12-3/TRBV12-4	-	TRBJ2-5	-	TGTGCCAGCAGCCCCACGGCTGGGACCCAGTACTTC	CASSPTAGTQYF
TRBV20-1	TRBD1	TRBJ2-2	few	TGCAGTGCCTCCCGGGACAGGAACACCGGGGAGCTGTTTTTT	CSASRDRNTGELFF
TRBV2	TRBD1	TRBJ1-6	-	TGTGCCAGCAGTGAGACAGGGCGTGTTTCACCCCTCCACTTT	CASSETGRVSPLHF
TRBV4-2	TRBD2	TRBJ2-1	-	TGTGCCAGCAGCCAAACCGGGACTAGCGGGAGTAATGAGCAGTTCTTC	CASSQTGTSGSNEQFF
TRBV27	TRBD1	TRBJ1-2	few	TGTGCCAGCAGTTTAACAGGGGTCGGCTACACCTTC	CASSLTGVGYTF
TRBV12-3/TRBV12-4	-	TRBJ2-5	-	TGTGCCAGCAGCCCGGGACTGGCTCAAGAGACCCAGTACTTC	CASSPGLAQETQYF
TRBV30	TRBD1	TRBJ2-1	once	TGTGCCTGGGCGACAGGGGGGGTCGGGAATGAGCAGTTCTTC	CAWATGGVGNEQFF
TRBV9	TRBD2	TRBJ2-3	once	TGTGCCAGCAGCGTAGCTACGACTAGCGGGGGCCTTAGGCCAGATACGCAGTATTTT	CASSVATTSGGLRPDTQYF
TRBV7-9	-	TRBJ1-1	-	TGTGCCAGCAGCTTAAGGCAGGGGCTGAGCACTGAAGCTTTCTTT	CASSLRQGLSTEAFF
TRBV3-1	-	TRBJ2-5	-	TGTGCCAGCAGCCAAGTTGCGGGGACCCAGTACTTC	CASSQVAGTQYF
TRBV7-9	-	TRBJ2-3	-	TGTGCCAGCAGCTTAGCGTGGGGGCCCACAGATACGCAGTATTTT	CASSLAWGPTDTQYF
TRBV5-1	TRBD1	TRBJ2-2	-	TGCGCCAGCAGCTTTTTTTTCCTGGAGGACAGGGGAGGGAACACCGGGGAGCTGTTTTTT	CASSFFFLEDRGGNTGELFF
TRBV20-1	-	TRBJ2-1	-	TGCAGTGCTAGACTTCTCCTGGAGGGTGAGCAGTTCTTC	CSARLLLEGEQFF
TRBV20-1	TRBD2	TRBJ2-5	few	TGCAGTGCTCTCGGGGGACTAGCGAACCAAGAGACCCAGTACTTC	CSALGGLANQETQYF
TRBV5-1	-	TRBJ2-5	many	TGCGCCAGCAGCGAACGGGAGACCCAGTACTTC	CASSERETQYF
TRBV12-3/TRBV12-4	-	TRBJ2-7	-	TGTGCCAGCAGTTTTGGGCAGGGAAGGTCCTACGAGCAGTACTTC	CASSFGQGRSYEQYF
TRBV3-1	-	TRBJ2-5	many	TGTGCCAGCAGCCTCTCATGGGGCCAGTACTTC	CASSLSWGQYF
TRBV29-1	-	TRBJ2-3	-	TGCAGCGTTGAAGAGGCTCTGGATACGCAGTATTTT	CSVEEALDTQYF
TRBV6-5	-	TRBJ1-2	once	TGTGCCAGCAGCTATGAGTTGAACTATGGCTACACCTTC	CASSYELNYGYTF
TRBV12-3/TRBV12-4	TRBD2	TRBJ2-1	-	TGTGCCAGCAGTTTCGGGACTAGCGGGAGGGCCAATGAGCAGTTCTTC	CASSFGTSGRANEQFF
TRBV20-1	-	TRBJ2-3	-	TGCAGTGCTAGAGTCGGGGGTGTCACAGATACGCAGTATTTT	CSARVGGVTDTQYF
TRBV11-3	TRBD2	TRBJ2-1	many	TGTGCCAGCAGCTTACAAGCGGGATCCTACAATGAGCAGTTCTTC	CASSLQAGSYNEQFF
TRBV12-3/TRBV12-4	-	TRBJ2-5	few	TGTGCCAGCAGTCCCGGGACAAAAGAGACCCAGTACTTC	CASSPGTKETQYF
TRBV7-3	-	TRBJ2-3	-	TGTGCCAGCAGCTTAACCCCGGACCGAGATACGCAGTATTTT	CASSLTPDRDTQYF
TRBV10-3	-	TRBJ2-5	few	TGTGCCATCAGTGAAGGCGTCGCCCGGTACCAAGAGACCCAGTACTTC	CAISEGVARYQETQYF
TRBV25-1	-	TRBJ1-2	few	TGTGCCAGCAGTGGGGGACCCTCTGGTTATGGCTACACCTTC	CASSGGPSGYGYTF
TRBV5-1	TRBD1	TRBJ2-2	few	TGCGCCAGCAGCTGGGACAGGGTCGACGGGGAGCTGTTTTTT	CASSWDRVDGELFF
TRBV29-1	TRBD1	TRBJ1-2	once	TGCAGCGTTGACGAACCCGGACAGGGAGGATATGGCTACACCTTC	CSVDEPGQGGYGYTF
TRBV27	-	TRBJ2-3	-	TGTGCCACCCGGCCAAGAGGCACAGATACGCAGTATTTT	CATRPRGTDTQYF
TRBV5-1	-	TRBJ1-1	-	TGCGCCAGCAGGCCAACTCAGAACACTGAAGCTTTCTTT	CASRPTQNTEAFF
TRBV9	-	TRBJ2-7	few	TGTGCCAGCAGCGTAGGGGCAGATACCTACGAGCAGTACTTC	CASSVGADTYEQYF
TRBV12-3/TRBV12-4	TRBD1	TRBJ1-5	-	TGTGCCAGCAGTTTCCTGACAGGGACCCAGCCCCAGCATTTT	CASSFLTGTQPQHF
TRBV5-1	-	TRBJ2-7	many	TGCGCCAGCAGCTTGGACGCAGGGACCTACGAGCAGTACTTC	CASSLDAGTYEQYF
TRBV4-2	-	TRBJ1-2	once	TGTGCCAGCAGCCAAGGTGTTACAGAGAGTAACTATGGCTACACCTTC	CASSQGVTESNYGYTF
TRBV11-1	-	TRBJ2-7	-	TGTGCCAGCAGCCTAGGGACACCTCCCTACGAGCAGTACTTC	CASSLGTPPYEQYF
TRBV7-2	TRBD2	TRBJ2-3	few	TGTGCCAGCAGCTTAGTAGCGAGCGGGAGGGCCTGGAGCACAGATACGCAGTATTTT	CASSLVASGRAWSTDTQYF
TRBV11-2	-	TRBJ2-7	many	TGTGCCAGCAGCTTAGCTTTGGCCTACGAGCAGTACTTC	CASSLALAYEQYF
TRBV18	-	TRBJ2-5	-	TGTGCCAGCTCACCGTACGGAGAGACCCAGTACTTC	CASSPYGETQYF
TRBV6-6	-	TRBJ1-2	few	TGTGCCAGCAGTTACGAGACCGACCTCAACTATGGCTACACCTTC	CASSYETDLNYGYTF
TRBV28	TRBD1	TRBJ2-7	-	TGTGCCAGCAGTTTAGGGGACAGAAATTCCTACGAGCAGTACTTC	CASSLGDRNSYEQYF
TRBV11-3	-	TRBJ2-3	-	TGTGCCAGCAGCCTACGGACTACCCGAGATACGCAGTATTTT	CASSLRTTRDTQYF
TRBV9	-	TRBJ2-7	-	TGTGCCAGCAGCCTTAGCGCGAACTCCTACGAGCAGTACTTC	CASSLSANSYEQYF
TRBV5-5	TRBD1	TRBJ2-7	-	TGTGCCAGCAGGGGACAGGGTAGTAGCTCCTACGAGCAGTACTTC	CASRGQGSSSYEQYF
TRBV6-6	-	TRBJ1-4	-	TGTGCCAGCAGTTACTCGACCCCCGGAAAACTGTTTTTT	CASSYSTPGKLFF
TRBV4-1	TRBD2	TRBJ2-7	many	TGCGCCAGCAGCCTCTCAGCGGGGACCGGTAGGGAGCAGTACTTC	CASSLSAGTGREQYF